This TCR beta chain appears in the sequencing data of a study of CD8+ T cells in alopecia areata. Turning to the study itself: Grafted skin came from C3H/HeJ donors with spontaneous alopecia (roughly 6-12 months old) and was placed on roughly 7-10-week-old female C3H/HeJ mice. Study results and limitations: Relative to normal scalp, lesional scalp, especially alopecia totalis/universalis, showed higher clonality. Patients displayed less clarity in TCR sharing than mice, a finding possibly related to HLA.

As the sequencing template, cDNA was produced by extracting RNA and reverse transcribing it. Assay used: immunoSEQ multiplex PCR; TCRdb lists only in-frame clones, some missing. The sample shows about 6,000 clones, none of them appearing just once. After pooling, cutaneous lymph node cells were sorted with CD4, CD8alpha, NKG2D, NKG2ACE and other markers. The CDR3 is made up of 13 amino acids. V dropped 7 bases and J dropped 0 bases, with 8 bases sitting between them. Germline assignment: CDR1 MSHET and CDR2 SYDVDS. This clone was counted at least ten times. Its target is unknown. The genes are named according to mouse. The CDR3 is cut off 4 residues early in the read; its end comes from the germline J gene.

The receptor was derived from a C3H/HeJ mouse with alopecia areata. MHC haplotype of the strain: H2-k. The sequenced material came from CD8+ T cells sorted from a lymph node. The V call is TRBV29, the J call TRBJ2-4, with D possibly being TRBD2 (6 bases). The covered CDR3 bases are TGTGCTAGCATTCTGGGGAGTCAAAAC. It is translated as CASILGSQN. The whole CDR3 reads CASILGSQNTLYF.